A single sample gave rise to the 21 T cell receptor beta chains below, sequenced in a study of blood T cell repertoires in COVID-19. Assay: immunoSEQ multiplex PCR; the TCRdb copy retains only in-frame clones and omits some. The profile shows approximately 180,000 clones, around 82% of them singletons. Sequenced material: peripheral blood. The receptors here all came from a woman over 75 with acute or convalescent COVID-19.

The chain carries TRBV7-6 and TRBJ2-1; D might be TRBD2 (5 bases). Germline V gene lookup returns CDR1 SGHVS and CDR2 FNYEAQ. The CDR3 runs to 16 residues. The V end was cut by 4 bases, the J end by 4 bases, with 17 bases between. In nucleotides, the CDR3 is TGTGCCAGCAGCTCCACCCCACCGGGAAGTTACAATGAGCAGTTCTTC. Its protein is CASSSTPPGSYNEQFF.

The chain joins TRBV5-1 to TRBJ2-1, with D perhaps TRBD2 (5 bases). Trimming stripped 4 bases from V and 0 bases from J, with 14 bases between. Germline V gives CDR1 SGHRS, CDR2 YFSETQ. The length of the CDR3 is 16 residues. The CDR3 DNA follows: TGCGCCAGCAGCCTAGTGGGAGCGCCCTCCTACAATGAGCAGTTCTTC. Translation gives CASSLVGAPSYNEQFF.

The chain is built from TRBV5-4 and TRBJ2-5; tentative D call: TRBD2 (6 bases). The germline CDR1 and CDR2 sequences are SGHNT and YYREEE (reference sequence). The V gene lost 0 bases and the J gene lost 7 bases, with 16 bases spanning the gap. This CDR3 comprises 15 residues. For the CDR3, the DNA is TGTGCCAGCAGCTTGGGTGGAGGGCGGGGTGGGACCCAGTACTTC. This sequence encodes CASSLGGGRGGTQYF.

The CDR3 sequence: CASSPDRGLQETQYF. The CDR3 DNA is TGTGCCAGCAGCCCCGACAGGGGGCTCCAAGAGACCCAGTACTTC. V gene TRBV7-2 combines with J gene TRBJ2-5; 10 bases match TRBD1. In germline, CDR1 is SGHTA, CDR2 FQGNSA. The CDR3 extends over 15 amino acids. The V gene end was trimmed by 5 bases and the J gene end by 1 base; junction bases not matched to a gene: 4.

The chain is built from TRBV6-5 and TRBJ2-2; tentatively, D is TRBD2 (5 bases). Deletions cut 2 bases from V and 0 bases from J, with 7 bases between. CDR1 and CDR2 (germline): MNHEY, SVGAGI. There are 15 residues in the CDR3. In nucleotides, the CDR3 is TGTGCCAGCAGTTACGCGGGTTCGAACACCGGGGAGCTGTTTTTT. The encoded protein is CASSYAGSNTGELFF.

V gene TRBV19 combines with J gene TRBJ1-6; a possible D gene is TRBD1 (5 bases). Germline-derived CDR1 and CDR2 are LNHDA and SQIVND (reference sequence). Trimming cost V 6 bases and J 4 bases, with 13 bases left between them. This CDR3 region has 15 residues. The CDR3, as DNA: TGTGCCAGTAGGCCTGGACAAACATATAATTCACCCCTCCACTTT. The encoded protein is CASRPGQTYNSPLHF.

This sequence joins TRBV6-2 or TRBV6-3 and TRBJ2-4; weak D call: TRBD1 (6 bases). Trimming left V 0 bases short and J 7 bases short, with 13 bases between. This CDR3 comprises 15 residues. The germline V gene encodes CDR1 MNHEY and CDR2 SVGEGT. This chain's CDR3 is CASSYSARGSNIQYF. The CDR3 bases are TGTGCCAGCAGTTACTCGGCCAGGGGATCGAACATTCAGTACTTC.

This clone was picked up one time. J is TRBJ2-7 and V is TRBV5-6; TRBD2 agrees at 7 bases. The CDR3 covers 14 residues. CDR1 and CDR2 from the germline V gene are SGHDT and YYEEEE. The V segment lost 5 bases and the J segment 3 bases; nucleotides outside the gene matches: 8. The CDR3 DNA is TGTGCCAGCAGTTCAAGGGAGGGGTACTACGAGCAGTACTTC. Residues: CASSSREGYYEQYF. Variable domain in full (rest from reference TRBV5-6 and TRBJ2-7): DAGVTQSPTHLIKTRGQQVTLRCSPKSGHDTVSWYQQALGQGPQFIFQYYEEEERQRGNFPDRFSGHQFPNYSSELNVNALLLGDSALYLCASSSREGYYEQYFGPGTRLTVT.

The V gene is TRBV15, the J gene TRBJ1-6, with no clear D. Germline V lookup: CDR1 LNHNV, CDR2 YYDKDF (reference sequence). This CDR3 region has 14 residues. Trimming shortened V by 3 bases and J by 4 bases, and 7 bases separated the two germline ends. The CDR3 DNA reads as TGTGCCACCAGCAGCCAGAGGTATAATTCACCCCTCCACTTT. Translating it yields CATSSQRYNSPLHF.

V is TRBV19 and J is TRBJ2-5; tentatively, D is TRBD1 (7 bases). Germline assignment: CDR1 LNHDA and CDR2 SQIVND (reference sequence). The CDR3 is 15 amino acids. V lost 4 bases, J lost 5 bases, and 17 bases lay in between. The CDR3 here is CASSTGSGGYETQYF. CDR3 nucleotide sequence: TGTGCCAGTAGTACGGGTTCAGGGGGGTACGAGACCCAGTACTTC. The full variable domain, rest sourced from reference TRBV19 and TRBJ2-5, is DGGITQSPKYLFRKEGQNVTLSCEQNLNHDAMYWYRQDPGQGLRLIYYSQIVNDFQKGDIAEGYSVSREKKESFPLTVTSAQKNPTAFYLCASSTGSGGYETQYFGPGTRLLVL.

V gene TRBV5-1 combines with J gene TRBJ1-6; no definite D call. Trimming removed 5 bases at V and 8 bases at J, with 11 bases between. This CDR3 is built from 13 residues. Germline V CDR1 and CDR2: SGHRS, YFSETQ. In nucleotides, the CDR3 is TGCGCCAGCAGGCCAGGCTTTGATTCACCCCTCCACTTT. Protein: CASRPGFDSPLHF.

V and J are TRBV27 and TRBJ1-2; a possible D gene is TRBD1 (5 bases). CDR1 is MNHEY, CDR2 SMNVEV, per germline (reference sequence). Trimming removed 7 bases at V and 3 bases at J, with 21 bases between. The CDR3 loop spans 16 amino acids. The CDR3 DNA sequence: TGTGCCAGCACCCCGGGGGAGGGGCGCGGAGACTATGGCTACACCTTC. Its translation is CASTPGEGRGDYGYTF.

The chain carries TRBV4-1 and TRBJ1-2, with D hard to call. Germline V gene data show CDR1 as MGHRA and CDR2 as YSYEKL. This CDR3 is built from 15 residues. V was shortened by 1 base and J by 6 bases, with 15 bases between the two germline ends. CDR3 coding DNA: TGCGCCAGCAGCCAAGTTTCTGCGGACGGGAATGGCTACACCTTC. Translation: CASSQVSADGNGYTF.

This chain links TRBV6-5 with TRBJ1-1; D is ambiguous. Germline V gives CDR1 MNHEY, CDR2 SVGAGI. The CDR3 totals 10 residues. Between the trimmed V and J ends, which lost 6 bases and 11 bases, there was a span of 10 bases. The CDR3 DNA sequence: TGTGCCAGCAGGACGTCCGGGGCTTTCTTT. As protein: CASRTSGAFF.

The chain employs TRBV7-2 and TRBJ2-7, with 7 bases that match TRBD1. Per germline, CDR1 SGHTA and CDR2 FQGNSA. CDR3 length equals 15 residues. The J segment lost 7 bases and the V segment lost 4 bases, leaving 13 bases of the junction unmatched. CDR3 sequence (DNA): TGTGCCAGCAGCTCCCGGGGACAGAGCCTTGAGGAGCAGTACTTC. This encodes CASSSRGQSLEEQYF.

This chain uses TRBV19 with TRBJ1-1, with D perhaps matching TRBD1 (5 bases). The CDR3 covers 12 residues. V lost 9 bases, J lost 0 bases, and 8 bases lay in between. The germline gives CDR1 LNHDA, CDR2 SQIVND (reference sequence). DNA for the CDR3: TGTGCCAGCGGACACTTGAACACTGAAGCTTTCTTT. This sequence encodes CASGHLNTEAFF.

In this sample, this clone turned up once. The CDR3 region is CASSQGTSGSGEQFF. The CDR3 DNA reads as TGTGCCAGCAGTCAAGGGACTAGCGGGAGTGGCGAGCAGTTCTTC. The chain is built from TRBV2 and TRBJ2-1, with TRBD2 matching 14 bases. The CDR3 totals 15 residues. Germline loops: CDR1 SNHLY, CDR2 FYNNEI. The V and J ends lost 5 bases and 10 bases, in that order; junction bases with no gene match: 7.

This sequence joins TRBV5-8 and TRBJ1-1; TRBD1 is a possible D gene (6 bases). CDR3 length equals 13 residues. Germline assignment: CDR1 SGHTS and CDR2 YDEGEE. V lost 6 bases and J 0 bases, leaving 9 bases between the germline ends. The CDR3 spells CASTGTLNTEAFF. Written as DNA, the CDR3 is TGTGCCAGCACCGGGACACTGAACACTGAAGCTTTCTTT.

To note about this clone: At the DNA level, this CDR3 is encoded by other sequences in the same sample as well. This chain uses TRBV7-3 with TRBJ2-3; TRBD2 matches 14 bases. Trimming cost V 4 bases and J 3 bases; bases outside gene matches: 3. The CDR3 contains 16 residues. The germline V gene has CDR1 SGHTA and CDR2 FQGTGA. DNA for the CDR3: TGTGCCAGCAGCTCGCGACTAGCGGGAGGGACAGATACGCAGTATTTT. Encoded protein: CASSSRLAGGTDTQYF.

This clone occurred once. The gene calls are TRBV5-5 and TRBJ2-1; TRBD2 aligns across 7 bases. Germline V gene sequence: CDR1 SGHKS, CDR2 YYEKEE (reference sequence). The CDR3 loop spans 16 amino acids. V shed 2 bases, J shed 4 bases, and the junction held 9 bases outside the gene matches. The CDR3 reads CASSFRRSSGYNEQFF. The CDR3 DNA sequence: TGTGCCAGCAGCTTTAGGCGGTCTAGCGGTTACAATGAGCAGTTCTTC. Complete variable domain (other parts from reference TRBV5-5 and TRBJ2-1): DAGVTQSPTHLIKTRGQQVTLRCSPISGHKSVSWYQQVLGQGPQFIFQYYEKEERGRGNFPDRFSARQFPNYSSELNVNALLLGDSALYLCASSFRRSSGYNEQFFGPGTRLTVL.

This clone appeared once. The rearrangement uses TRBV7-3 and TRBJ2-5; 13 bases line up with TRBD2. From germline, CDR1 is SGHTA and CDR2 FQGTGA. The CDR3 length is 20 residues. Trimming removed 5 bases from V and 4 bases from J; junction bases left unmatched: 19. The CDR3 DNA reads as TGTGCCAGCAGCCCTTCGCTCCCAACTAGCGGGAGGGCCCTTGGAGAGACCCAGTACTTC. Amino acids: CASSPSLPTSGRALGETQYF.